This T cell receptor beta chain was observed in a study of persistence of HIV-infected CD4 T cells. The study's findings and limits: TCR analyses could not target the rare provirus-carrying CMV-responding cells.

In the case of this clone: As yet, its antigen is unknown.

This was the immunoSEQ version 4 assay in survey mode. The assay was immunoSEQ multiplex PCR, and TCRdb's table has in-frame clones only and misses some. This table holds about 40,000 clones, roughly 74% found once. The stimulus was an HIV-1 Gag 15-mer peptide pool, 0.8 to 1 ug/peptide/mL. CD40L/CD69 double-negative CD45RO-high memory CD4+ T cells were collected. These HIV-1-infected adults initiated suppressive ART in chronic infection. Per germline, CDR1 SGHTA and CDR2 FQGTGA. The V end was cut by 6 bases, the J end by 4 bases, with 16 bases between. This CDR3 is built from 15 residues. The origin of this receptor is an adult man with HIV who was CMV-seropositive. Specimen: CD4+ T cells sorted from PBMCs after approximately 19-hour stimulation, collected from a patient who received antiretroviral therapy. The V call is TRBV7-3, the J call TRBJ2-1; D is unclear. As DNA, the CDR3 is TGTGCCAGCAGTTCGCGGTCATCCTCTTACAATGAGCAGTTCTTC. Its protein is CASSSRSSSYNEQFF.